By its share, the clone carrying this T cell receptor (delta chain) is medium-sized (0.01 to 0.1%). Its antigen is currently unknown. The same CDR3 also results from other DNA sequences found in this sample. The data were obtained in a study of γδ T cells in repeated Plasmodium falciparum infection. Looking at the study overall: Four controlled malaria infections with P. falciparum NF54 spanned 644 days.

General study results and limits: Compared with Australian children, Malian Vdelta2-negative repertoires seemed more clonal, less diverse, less shared.

This CDR3 comprises 18 residues. Per the germline V gene, CDR1 is GEAIGNYY and CDR2 is EKD. Trimming removed 6 bases from V and 0 bases from J; junction bases left unmatched: 16. TCRdb redid the clone calls on the multiplex PCR reads with CATT. Of 85,000 to 90,000 delta-chain clones detected, roughly 1.4% appear once; the ten largest clones hold roughly 8.1%. Bulk repertoires came from Vgamma9/Vdelta2+ or Vdelta2-negative gammadelta T cells flow-sorted from PBMC. The sequenced sample was gamma-delta T cells from blood. The V gene is TRDV2, the J gene TRDJ1; TRDD3 matches at 9 bases. The TCR originated in a pool of human donors (malaria-infected and uninfected, not separated). In DNA form, the CDR3 reads TGTGCCTGTCGTCCTTTTTCGACTGGGGGACTTTACACCGATAAACTCATCTTT. Translated, it gives CACRPFSTGGLYTDKLIF.